The next 5 T cell receptor beta chains were all read from a single sample in a study of blood T cells in healthy people across ages. Primed by a sample-barcoded 5' primer and a J-beta primer mix, a second PCR proceeded for roughly 7 to 12 cycles. TCRdb ran MiXCR on the 5' RACE reads and lists one entry per CDR3 protein. The data contain approximately 730,000 distinct CDR3 sequences, roughly 45% of them singletons. Sequencing input: blood. The receptor source for this set is a woman in her fifties or sixties in good health.

This clonotype has just a few counts. The rearrangement links TRBV20-1 to TRBJ1-2, with a possible D match to TRBD1 (6 bases). The CDR3 runs to 14 residues. V lost 5 bases to trimming and J lost 4 bases, with 17 bases between them. CDR1 is DFQATT and CDR2 is SNEGSKA in the germline V gene (reference sequence). The CDR3 DNA reads TGCAGTGCTCCGGGAGGGGGGACCATCTATGGCTACACCTTC. Its translation: CSAPGGGTIYGYTF.

The chain couples TRBV7-2 to TRBJ2-7, with unresolved D. This CDR3 comprises 14 residues. Germline values: CDR1 SGHTA, CDR2 FQGNSA. V dropped 3 bases and J dropped 0 bases, with 9 bases sitting between them. CDR3 DNA sequence: TGTGCCAGCAGCTTGTTGGATCCCTCCTACGAGCAGTACTTC. It specifies CASSLLDPSYEQYF.

The V gene is TRBV20-1, the J gene TRBJ1-2; no reliable D call. CDR1 is DFQATT, CDR2 SNEGSKA, per germline (reference sequence). V dropped 1 base and J dropped 4 bases, with 16 bases sitting between them. This CDR3 has 15 residues. CDR3 loop: CSARATVRPLYGYTF. CDR3 coding DNA: TGCAGTGCTAGAGCGACGGTCCGCCCCCTCTATGGCTACACCTTC.

DNA for the CDR3: TGTGCCACCAAGCCGGTTGCTCGACAGGGCGATGAAAAACTGTTTTTT. The encoded protein is CATKPVARQGDEKLFF. The chain joins TRBV6-2 or TRBV6-3 to TRBJ1-4; TRBD1 aligns across 7 bases. Germline V gives CDR1 MNHEY, CDR2 SVGEGT. This CDR3 is built from 16 residues. The V segment lost 10 bases and the J segment 6 bases; nucleotides outside the gene matches: 17.

This sequence joins TRBV4-3 and TRBJ2-2; 7 bases are a match to TRBD2. Trimming at V came to 4 bases and at J to 5 bases, leaving 13 bases not matched to a gene. The germline V gene encodes CDR1 LGHNA and CDR2 YSLEER. CDR3 length equals 17 residues. This CDR3 is CASSRLVGLAETGELFF. The CDR3, as DNA: TGCGCCAGCAGCCGCCTAGTGGGGCTAGCGGAGACCGGGGAGCTGTTTTTT.